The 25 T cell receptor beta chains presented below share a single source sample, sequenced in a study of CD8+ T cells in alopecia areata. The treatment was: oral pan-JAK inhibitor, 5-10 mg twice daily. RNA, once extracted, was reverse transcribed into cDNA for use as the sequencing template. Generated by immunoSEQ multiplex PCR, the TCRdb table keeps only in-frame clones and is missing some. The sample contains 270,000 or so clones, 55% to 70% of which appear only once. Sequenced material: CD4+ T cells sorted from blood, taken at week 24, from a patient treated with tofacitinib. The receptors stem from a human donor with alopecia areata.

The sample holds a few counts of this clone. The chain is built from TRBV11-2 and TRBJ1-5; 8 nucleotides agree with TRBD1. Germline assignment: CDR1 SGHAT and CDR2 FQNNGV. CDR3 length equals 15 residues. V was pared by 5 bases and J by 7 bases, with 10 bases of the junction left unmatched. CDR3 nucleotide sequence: TGTGCCAGCAGCCAGGGGGCCGGTGAAGGGCAGCCCCAGCATTTT. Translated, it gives CASSQGAGEGQPQHF.

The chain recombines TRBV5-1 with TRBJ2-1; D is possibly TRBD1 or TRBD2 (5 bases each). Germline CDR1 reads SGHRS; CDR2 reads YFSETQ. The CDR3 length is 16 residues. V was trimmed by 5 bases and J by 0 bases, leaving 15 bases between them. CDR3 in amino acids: CASSQSGTSSYNEQFF. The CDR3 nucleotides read TGCGCCAGCAGTCAATCCGGGACGTCCTCCTACAATGAGCAGTTCTTC.

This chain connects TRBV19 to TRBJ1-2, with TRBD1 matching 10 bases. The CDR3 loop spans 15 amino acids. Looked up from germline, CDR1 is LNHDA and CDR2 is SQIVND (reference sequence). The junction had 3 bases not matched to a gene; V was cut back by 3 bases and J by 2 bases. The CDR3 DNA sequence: TGTGCCAGTAGTATCGGGACAGGGGCAAACTATGGCTACACCTTC. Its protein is CASSIGTGANYGYTF.

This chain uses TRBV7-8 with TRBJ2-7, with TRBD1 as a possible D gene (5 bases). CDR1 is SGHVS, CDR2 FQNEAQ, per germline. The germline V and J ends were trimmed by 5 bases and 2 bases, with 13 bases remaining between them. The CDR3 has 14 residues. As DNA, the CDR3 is TGTGCCAGCAGCCGCGGCACAGGTCCCTACGAGCAGTACTTC. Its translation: CASSRGTGPYEQYF.

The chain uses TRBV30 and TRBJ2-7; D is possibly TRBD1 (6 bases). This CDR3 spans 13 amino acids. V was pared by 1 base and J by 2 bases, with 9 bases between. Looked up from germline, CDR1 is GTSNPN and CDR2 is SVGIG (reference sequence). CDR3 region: CAWSGQATYEQYF. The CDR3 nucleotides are TGTGCCTGGAGTGGACAGGCTACCTACGAGCAGTACTTC.

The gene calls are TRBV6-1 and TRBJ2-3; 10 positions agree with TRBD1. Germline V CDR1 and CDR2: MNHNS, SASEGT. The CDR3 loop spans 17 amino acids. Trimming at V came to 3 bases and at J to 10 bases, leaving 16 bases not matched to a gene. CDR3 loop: CASSEGGQGYPSASQYF. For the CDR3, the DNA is TGTGCCAGCAGTGAGGGGGGACAGGGGTACCCTTCGGCTTCGCAGTATTTT.

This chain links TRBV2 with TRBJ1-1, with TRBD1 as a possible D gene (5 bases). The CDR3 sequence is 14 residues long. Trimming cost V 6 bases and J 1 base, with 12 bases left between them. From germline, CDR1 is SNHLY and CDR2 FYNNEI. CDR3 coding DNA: TGTGCCAGCAGCCTGGGACGGAAGAACACTGAAGCTTTCTTT. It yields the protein CASSLGRKNTEAFF.

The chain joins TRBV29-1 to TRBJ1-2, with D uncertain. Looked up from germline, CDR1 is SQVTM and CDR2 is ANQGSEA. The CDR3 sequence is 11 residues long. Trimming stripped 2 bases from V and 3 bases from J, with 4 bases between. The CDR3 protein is CSVEFYYGYTF. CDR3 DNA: TGCAGCGTTGAATTCTACTATGGCTACACCTTC.

CDR3 protein: CSVDQRTDTQYF. As DNA, the CDR3 is TGCAGCGTTGACCAGCGCACAGATACGCAGTATTTT. The chain carries TRBV29-1 and TRBJ2-3; D not resolved. Germline V gene data show CDR1 as SQVTM and CDR2 as ANQGSEA. The ends were cut back, 3 bases at V and 1 base at J, with 5 bases in the middle. This CDR3 contains 12 residues.

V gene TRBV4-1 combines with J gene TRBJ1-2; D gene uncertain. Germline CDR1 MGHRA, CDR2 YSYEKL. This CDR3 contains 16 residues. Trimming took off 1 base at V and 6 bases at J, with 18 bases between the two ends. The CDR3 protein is CASSQADGRSGDGYTF. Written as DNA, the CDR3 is TGCGCCAGCAGCCAAGCGGACGGCCGCAGCGGTGATGGCTACACCTTC.

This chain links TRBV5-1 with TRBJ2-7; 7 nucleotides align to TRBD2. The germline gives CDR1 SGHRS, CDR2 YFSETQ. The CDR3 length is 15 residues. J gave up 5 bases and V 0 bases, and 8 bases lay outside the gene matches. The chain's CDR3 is CASSLDGGSLNEQYF. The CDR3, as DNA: TGCGCCAGCAGCTTGGACGGGGGGAGTCTGAACGAGCAGTACTTC.

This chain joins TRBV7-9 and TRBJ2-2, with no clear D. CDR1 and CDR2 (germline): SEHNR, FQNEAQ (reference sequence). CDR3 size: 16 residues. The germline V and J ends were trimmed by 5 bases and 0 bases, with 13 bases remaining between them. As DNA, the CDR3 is TGTGCCAGCAGCCCCCGGAAGGGTGCGAACACCGGGGAGCTGTTTTTT. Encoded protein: CASSPRKGANTGELFF.

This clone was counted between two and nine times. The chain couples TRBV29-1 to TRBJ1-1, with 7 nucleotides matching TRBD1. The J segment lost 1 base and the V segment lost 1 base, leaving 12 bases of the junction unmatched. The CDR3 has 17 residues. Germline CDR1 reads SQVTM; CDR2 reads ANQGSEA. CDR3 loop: CSVEGDPGEGANTEAFF. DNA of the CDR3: TGCAGCGTTGAAGGGGACCCAGGTGAGGGGGCGAACACTGAAGCTTTCTTT.

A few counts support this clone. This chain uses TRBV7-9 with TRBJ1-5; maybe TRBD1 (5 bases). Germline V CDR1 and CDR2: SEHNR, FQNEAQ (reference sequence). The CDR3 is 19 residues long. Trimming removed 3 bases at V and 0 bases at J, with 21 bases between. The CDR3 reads CASSLGTVKDRDSNQPQHF. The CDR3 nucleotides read TGTGCCAGCAGCTTGGGGACTGTAAAGGACCGAGATAGCAATCAGCCCCAGCATTTT.

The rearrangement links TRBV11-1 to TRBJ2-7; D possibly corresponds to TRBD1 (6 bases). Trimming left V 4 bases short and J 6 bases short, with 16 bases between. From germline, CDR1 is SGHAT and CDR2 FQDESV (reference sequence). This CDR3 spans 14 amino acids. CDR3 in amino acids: CASSSQGFLREQYF. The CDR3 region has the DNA TGTGCCAGCAGCTCACAGGGTTTTTTACGCGAGCAGTACTTC.

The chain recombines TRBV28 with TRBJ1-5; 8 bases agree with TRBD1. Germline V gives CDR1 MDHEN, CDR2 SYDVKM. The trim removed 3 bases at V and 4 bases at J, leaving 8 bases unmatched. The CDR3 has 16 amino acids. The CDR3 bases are TGTGCCAGCAGTTTGGGCCAGGGGGCTGGTAATCAGCCCCAGCATTTT. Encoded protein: CASSLGQGAGNQPQHF.

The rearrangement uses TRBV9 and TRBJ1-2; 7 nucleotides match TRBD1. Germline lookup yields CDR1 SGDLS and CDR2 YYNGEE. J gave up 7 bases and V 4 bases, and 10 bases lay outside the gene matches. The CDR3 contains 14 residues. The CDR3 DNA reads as TGTGCCAGCAGCCCCCGCGCTCCAGGGGGTGGCTACACCTTC. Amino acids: CASSPRAPGGGYTF.

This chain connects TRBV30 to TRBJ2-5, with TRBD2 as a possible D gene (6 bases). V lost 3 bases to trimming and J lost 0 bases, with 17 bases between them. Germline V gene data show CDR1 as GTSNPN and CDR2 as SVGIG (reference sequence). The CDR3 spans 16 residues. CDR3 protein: CAWRSRDSTYQETQYF. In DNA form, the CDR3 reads TGTGCCTGGAGATCCCGGGACTCCACGTACCAAGAGACCCAGTACTTC.

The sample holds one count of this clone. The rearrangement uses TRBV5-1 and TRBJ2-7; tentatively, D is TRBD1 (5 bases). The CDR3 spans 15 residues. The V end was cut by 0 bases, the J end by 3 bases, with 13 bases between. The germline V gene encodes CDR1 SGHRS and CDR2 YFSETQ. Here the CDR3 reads CASSLGGRASYEQYF. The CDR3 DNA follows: TGCGCCAGCAGCTTGGGGGGCCGGGCAAGCTACGAGCAGTACTTC.

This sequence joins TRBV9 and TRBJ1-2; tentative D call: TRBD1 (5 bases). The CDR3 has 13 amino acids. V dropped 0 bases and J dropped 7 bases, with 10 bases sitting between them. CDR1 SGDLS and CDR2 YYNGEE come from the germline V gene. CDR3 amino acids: CASSVDSGFGYTF. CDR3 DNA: TGTGCCAGCAGCGTAGATTCAGGGTTTGGCTACACCTTC.

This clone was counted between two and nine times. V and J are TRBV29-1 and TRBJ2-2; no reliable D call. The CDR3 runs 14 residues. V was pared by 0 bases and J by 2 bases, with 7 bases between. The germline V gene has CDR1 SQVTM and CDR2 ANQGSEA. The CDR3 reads CSVEDLRNTGELFF. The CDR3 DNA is TGCAGCGTTGAAGATTTGCGTAACACCGGGGAGCTGTTTTTT.

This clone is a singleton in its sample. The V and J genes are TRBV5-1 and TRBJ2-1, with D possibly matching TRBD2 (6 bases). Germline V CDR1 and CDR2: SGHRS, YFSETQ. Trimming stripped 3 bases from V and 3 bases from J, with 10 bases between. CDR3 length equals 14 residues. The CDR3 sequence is CASSYAGGYNEQFF. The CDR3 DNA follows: TGCGCCAGCAGCTACGCCGGGGGCTACAATGAGCAGTTCTTC.

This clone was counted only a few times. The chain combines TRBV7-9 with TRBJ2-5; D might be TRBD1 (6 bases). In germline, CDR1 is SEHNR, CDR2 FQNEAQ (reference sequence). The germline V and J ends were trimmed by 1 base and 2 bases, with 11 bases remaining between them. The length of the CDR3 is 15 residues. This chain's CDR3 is CASSLGQASQETQYF. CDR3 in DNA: TGTGCCAGCAGCTTAGGACAGGCCTCTCAAGAGACCCAGTACTTC.

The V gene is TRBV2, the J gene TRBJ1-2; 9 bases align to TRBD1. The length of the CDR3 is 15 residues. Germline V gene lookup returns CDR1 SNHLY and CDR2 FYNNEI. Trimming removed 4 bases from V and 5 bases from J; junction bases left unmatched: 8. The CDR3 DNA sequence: TGTGCCAGCAGTGCTTACAGGGGGCGGGGATATGGCTACACCTTC. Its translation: CASSAYRGRGYGYTF.

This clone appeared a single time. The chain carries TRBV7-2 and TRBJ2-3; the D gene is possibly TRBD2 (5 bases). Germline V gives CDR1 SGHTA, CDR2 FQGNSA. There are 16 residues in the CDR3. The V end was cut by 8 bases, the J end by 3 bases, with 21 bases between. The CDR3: CASRASSSIGTDTQYF. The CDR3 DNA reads TGTGCCAGCCGGGCTAGCAGCTCGATAGGGACAGATACGCAGTATTTT.